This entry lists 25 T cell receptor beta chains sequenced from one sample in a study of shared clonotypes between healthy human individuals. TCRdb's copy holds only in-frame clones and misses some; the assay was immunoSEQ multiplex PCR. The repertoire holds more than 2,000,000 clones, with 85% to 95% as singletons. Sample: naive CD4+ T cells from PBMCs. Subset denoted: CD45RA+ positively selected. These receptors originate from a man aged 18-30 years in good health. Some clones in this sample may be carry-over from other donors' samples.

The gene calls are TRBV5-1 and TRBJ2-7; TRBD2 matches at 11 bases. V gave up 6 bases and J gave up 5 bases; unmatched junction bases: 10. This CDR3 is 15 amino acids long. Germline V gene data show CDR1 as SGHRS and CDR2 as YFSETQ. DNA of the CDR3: TGCGCCAGCAACCCCCTAGCGGGAGGACTGGACGAGCAGTACTTC. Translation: CASNPLAGGLDEQYF.

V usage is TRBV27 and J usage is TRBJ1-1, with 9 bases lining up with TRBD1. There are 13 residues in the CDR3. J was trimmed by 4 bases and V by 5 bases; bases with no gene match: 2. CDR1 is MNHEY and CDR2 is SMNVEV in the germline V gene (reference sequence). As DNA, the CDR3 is TGTGCCAGCAGTCCGGACAGGGGCACTGAAGCTTTCTTT. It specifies CASSPDRGTEAFF.

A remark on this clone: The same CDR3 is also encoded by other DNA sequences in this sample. The CDR3 sequence is CASSLRTGGSNQPQHF. CDR3 DNA: TGTGCCAGCAGCCTGAGGACAGGGGGCAGCAATCAGCCCCAGCATTTT. The rearrangement uses TRBV28 and TRBJ1-5; 11 nucleotides match TRBD1. CDR1 and CDR2 (germline): MDHEN, SYDVKM. The CDR3 covers 16 residues. V shed 6 bases and J 1 base; nucleotides not matched to a gene: 5.

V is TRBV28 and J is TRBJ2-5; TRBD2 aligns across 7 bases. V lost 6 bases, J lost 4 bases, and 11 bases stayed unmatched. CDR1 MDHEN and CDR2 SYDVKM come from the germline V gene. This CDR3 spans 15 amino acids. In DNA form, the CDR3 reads TGTGCCAGCAGCCCTATAGCGGGTACGGGAGAGACCCAGTACTTC. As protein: CASSPIAGTGETQYF.

This chain's CDR3 is CASSPRWTENTEAFF. The CDR3 coding sequence is TGTGCCAGCTCACCCCGTTGGACCGAGAACACTGAAGCTTTCTTT. This chain connects TRBV18 to TRBJ1-1; no reliable D call. CDR1 and CDR2 (germline): KGHSH, LQKENI. V lost 3 bases and J 1 base, leaving 12 bases between the germline ends. CDR3 length equals 15 residues.

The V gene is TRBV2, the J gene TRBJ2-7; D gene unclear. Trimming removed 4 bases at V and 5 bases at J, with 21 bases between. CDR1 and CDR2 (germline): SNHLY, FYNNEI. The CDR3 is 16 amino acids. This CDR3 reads CASSALKPVILHEQYF. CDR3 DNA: TGTGCCAGCAGTGCCTTGAAACCCGTCATCCTTCACGAGCAGTACTTC.

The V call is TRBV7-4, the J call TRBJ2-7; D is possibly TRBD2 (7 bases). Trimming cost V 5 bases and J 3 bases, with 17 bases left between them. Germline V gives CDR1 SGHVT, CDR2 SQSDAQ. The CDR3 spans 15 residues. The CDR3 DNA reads TGTGCCAGCAGCGGTCGGGGGCGGGAGATCTACGAGCAGTACTTC. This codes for CASSGRGREIYEQYF.

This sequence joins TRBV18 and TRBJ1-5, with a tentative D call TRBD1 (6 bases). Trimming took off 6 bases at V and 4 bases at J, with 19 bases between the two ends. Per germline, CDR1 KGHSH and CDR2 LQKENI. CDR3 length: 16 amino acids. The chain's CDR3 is CASSPTGPPDNQPQHF. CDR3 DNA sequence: TGTGCCAGCTCGCCTACAGGGCCGCCGGATAATCAGCCCCAGCATTTT.

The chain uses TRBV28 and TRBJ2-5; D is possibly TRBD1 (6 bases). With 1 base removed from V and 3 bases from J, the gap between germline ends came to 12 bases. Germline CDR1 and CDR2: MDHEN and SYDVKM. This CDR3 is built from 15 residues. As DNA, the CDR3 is TGTGCCAGCAGTTTATTTAGGCAGGGGAAAGAGACCCAGTACTTC. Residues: CASSLFRQGKETQYF.

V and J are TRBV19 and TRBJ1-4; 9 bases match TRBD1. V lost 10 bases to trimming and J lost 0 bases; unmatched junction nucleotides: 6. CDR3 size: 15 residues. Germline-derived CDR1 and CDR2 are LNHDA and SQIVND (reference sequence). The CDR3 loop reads CATGTGPTTNEKLFF. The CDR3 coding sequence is TGTGCCACTGGGACAGGGCCGACAACTAATGAAAAACTGTTTTTT.

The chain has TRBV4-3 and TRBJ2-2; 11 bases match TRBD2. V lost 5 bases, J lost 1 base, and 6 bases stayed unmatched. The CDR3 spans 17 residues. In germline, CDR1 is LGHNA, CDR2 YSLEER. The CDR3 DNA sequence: TGCGCCAGCAGCGCTAGAACTAGCGGGAGGAACACCGGGGAGCTGTTTTTT. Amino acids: CASSARTSGRNTGELFF.

This chain's CDR3 is CASSLSGTGLNYGYTF. The CDR3 DNA reads as TGTGCCAGCAGTTTGTCGGGGACAGGTCTAAACTATGGCTACACCTTC. The chain employs TRBV28 and TRBJ1-2; 8 bases fit TRBD1. The CDR3 is 16 amino acids. J gave up 2 bases and V 3 bases, and 8 bases lay outside the gene matches. Germline V gene data show CDR1 as MDHEN and CDR2 as SYDVKM.

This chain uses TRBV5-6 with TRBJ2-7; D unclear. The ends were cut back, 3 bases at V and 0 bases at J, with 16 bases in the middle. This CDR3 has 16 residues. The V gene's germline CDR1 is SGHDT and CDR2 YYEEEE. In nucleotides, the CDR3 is TGTGCCAGCAGCTCCCTTCCGCAGGAGAGCTCCTACGAGCAGTACTTC. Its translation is CASSSLPQESSYEQYF.

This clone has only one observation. CDR3 bases: TGTGCCAGCAGTTTATTCCTGGGGAATCAGCCCCAGCATTTT. Its protein is CASSLFLGNQPQHF. The chain combines TRBV27 with TRBJ1-5; D is unresolved. The CDR3 has 14 residues. Germline V gives CDR1 MNHEY, CDR2 SMNVEV (reference sequence). The V end lost 1 base, the J end lost 4 bases, and 8 bases lay between the germline ends.

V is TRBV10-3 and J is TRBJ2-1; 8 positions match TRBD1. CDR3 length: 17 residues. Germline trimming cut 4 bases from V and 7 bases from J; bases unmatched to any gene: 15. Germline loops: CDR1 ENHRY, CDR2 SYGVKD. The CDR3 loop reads CAISARTGFIGENEQFF. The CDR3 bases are TGTGCCATCAGTGCCCGGACAGGGTTCATCGGCGAGAATGAGCAGTTCTTC.

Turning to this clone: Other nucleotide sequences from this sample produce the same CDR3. The DNA of the CDR3 is TGTGCCAGCAGTTTTACCGATACGCAGTATTTT. Encoded protein: CASSFTDTQYF. The chain joins TRBV28 to TRBJ2-3; D gene uncertain. The germline gives CDR1 MDHEN, CDR2 SYDVKM. The CDR3 loop spans 11 amino acids. V lost 3 bases and J lost 6, with 4 bases in between.

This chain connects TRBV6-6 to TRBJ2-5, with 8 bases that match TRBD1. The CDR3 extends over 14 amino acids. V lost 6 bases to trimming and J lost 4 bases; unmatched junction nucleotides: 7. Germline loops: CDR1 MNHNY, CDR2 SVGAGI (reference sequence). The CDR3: CASSLGTGGETQYF. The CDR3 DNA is TGTGCCAGCAGCCTCGGGACAGGAGGAGAGACCCAGTACTTC.

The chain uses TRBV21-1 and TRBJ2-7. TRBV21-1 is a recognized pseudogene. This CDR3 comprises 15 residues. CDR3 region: CASSRRGTPTHEQYF. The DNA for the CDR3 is TGTGCCAGCAGCAGAAGGGGGACTCCCACTCACGAGCAGTACTTC.

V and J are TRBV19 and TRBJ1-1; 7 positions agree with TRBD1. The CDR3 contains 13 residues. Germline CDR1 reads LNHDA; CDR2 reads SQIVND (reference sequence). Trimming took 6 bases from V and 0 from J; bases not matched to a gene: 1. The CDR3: CASSQGVNTEAFF. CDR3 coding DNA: TGTGCCAGTAGCCAGGGGGTGAACACTGAAGCTTTCTTT. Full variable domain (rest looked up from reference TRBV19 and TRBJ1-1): DGGITQSPKYLFRKEGQNVTLSCEQNLNHDAMYWYRQDPGQGLRLIYYSQIVNDFQKGDIAEGYSVSREKKESFPLTVTSAQKNPTAFYLCASSQGVNTEAFFGQGTRLTVV.

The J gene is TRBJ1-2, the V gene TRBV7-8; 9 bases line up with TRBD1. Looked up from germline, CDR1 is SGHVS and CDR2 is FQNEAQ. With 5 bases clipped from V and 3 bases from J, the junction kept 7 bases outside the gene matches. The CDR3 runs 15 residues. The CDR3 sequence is CASSARTGADYGYTF. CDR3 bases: TGTGCCAGCAGCGCCAGGACAGGGGCCGACTATGGCTACACCTTC.

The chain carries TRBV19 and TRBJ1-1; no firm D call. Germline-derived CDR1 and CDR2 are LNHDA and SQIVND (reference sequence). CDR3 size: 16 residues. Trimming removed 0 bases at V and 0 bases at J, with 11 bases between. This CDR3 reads CASSIDQRAMNTEAFF. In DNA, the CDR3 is TGTGCCAGTAGTATAGATCAGAGGGCCATGAACACTGAAGCTTTCTTT.

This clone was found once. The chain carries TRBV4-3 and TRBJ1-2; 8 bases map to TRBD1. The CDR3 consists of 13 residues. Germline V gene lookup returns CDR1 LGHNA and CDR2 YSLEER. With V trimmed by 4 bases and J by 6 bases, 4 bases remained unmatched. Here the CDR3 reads CASSLWGQDGYTF. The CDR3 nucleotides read TGCGCCAGCAGCCTTTGGGGACAGGATGGCTACACCTTC.

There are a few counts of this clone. The CDR3 spells CASGGTVNQPQHF. The CDR3 bases are TGTGCCAGTGGCGGGACAGTCAATCAGCCCCAGCATTTT. The chain carries TRBV6-5 and TRBJ1-5, with TRBD1 matching 7 bases. The ends lost 9 bases at V and 3 bases at J; junction bases unmatched: 5. The germline CDR1 and CDR2 sequences are MNHEY and SVGAGI. This CDR3 region has 13 residues.

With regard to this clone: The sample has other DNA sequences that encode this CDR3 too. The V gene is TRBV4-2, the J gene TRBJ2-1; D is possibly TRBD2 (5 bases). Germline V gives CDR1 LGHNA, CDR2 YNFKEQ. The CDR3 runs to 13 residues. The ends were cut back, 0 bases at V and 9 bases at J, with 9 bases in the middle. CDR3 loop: CASSQDRGGEQFF. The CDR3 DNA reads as TGTGCCAGCAGCCAAGATCGAGGAGGTGAGCAGTTCTTC.

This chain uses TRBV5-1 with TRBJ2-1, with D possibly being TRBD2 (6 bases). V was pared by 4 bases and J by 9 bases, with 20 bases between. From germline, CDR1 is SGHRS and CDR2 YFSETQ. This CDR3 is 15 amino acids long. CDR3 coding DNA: TGCGCCAGCAGCCCGGGGGTCGGCAGAGTGGGTGAGCAGTTCTTC. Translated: CASSPGVGRVGEQFF.